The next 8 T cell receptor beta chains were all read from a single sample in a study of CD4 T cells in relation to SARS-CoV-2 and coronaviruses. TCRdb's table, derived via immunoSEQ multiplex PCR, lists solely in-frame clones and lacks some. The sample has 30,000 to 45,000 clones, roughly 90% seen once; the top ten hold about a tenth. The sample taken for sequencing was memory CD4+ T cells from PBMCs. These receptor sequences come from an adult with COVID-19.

CDR3 region: CASRRTLVEKLFF. The CDR3 DNA is TGTGCCAGCAGAAGGACTCTGGTGGAAAAACTGTTTTTT. The chain has TRBV19 and TRBJ1-4; no clear D gene. CDR1 is LNHDA and CDR2 is SQIVND in the germline V gene (reference sequence). The CDR3 is made up of 13 amino acids. V was shortened by 9 bases and J by 8 bases, with 16 bases between the two germline ends.

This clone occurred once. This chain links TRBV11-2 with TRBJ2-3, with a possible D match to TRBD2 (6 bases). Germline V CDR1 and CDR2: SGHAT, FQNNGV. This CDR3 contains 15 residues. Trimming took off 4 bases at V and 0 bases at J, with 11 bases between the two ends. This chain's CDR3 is CASSSDGTSTDTQYF. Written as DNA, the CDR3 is TGTGCCAGCAGCTCCGATGGGACTAGCACAGATACGCAGTATTTT. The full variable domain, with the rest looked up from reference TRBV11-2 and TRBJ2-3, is EAGVAQSPRYKIIEKRQSVAFWCNPISGHATLYWYQQILGQGPKLLIQFQNNGVVDDSQLPKDRFSAERLKGVDSTLKIQPAKLEDSAVYLCASSSDGTSTDTQYFGPGTRLTVL.

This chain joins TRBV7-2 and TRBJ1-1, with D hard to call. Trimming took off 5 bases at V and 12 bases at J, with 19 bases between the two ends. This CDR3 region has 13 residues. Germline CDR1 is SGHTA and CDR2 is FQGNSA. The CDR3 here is CASSDNGRSRTFF. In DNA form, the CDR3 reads TGTGCCAGCAGCGATAATGGTCGGAGTAGAACTTTCTTT.

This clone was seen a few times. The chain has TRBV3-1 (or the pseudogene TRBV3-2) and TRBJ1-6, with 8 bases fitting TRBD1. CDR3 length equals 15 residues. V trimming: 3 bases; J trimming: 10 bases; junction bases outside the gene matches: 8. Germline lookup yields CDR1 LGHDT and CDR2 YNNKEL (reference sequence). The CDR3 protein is CASSQTGALRSPLHF. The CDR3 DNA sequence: TGTGCCAGCAGCCAGACAGGGGCGCTACGATCACCCCTCCACTTT.

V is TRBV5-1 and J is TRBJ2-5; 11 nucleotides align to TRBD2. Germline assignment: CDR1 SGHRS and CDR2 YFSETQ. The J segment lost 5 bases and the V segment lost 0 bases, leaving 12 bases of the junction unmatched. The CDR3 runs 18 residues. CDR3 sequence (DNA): TGCGCCAGCAGCTTGGGACCTAGCGGGGGGCCCCCAGCGGAGACCCAGTACTTC. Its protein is CASSLGPSGGPPAETQYF.

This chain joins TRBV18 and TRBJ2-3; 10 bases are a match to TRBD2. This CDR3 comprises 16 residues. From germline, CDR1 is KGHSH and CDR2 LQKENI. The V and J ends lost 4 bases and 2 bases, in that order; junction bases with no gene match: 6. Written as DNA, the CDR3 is TGTGCCAGCTCACTTACTAGCGGGGAGTACACAGATACGCAGTATTTT. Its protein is CASSLTSGEYTDTQYF.

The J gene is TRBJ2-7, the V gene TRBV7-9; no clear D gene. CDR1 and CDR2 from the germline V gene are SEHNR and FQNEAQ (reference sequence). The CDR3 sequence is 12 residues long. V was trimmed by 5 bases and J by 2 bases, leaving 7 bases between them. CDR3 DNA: TGTGCCAGCAGCACCGACCCCTACGAGCAGTACTTC. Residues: CASSTDPYEQYF.

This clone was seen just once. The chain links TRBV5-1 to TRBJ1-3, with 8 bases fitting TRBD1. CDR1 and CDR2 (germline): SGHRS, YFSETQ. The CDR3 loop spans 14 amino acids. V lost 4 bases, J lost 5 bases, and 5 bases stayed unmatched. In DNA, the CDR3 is TGCGCCAGCAGCCCTGGACAGGGAAGAAACACCATATATTTT. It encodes CASSPGQGRNTIYF.